The 16 T cell receptor beta chains in this list originate from one sample, sequenced in a study of T cells expressing NK-cell markers (dated by TCRdb to 2018 to 2021). The method behind the library was 5' RACE. TCRdb records Illumina HiSeq 2000 as the sequencer. TCRdb reprocessed the raw reads; every CDR3 protein sequence is a single record, and DNA is not supplied. The sample has about 550,000 distinct CDR3 sequences on record. The ten largest clones add up to approximately 3.6% of the sample. Sample: blood T cells: a sorted CD56 or NKG2C T cell subset, CD4+ or CD8+ T cells, or bulk PBMC T cells (not recorded which). The source is a man younger than 30 in good health. Donor details come from another sample of the same person, matched by shared clones.

The chain couples TRBV10-3 to TRBJ2-7; TCRdb selects TRBD2, and the lack of DNA leaves this call unchecked. Germline CDR1 is ENHRY and CDR2 is SYGVKD. The CDR3 sequence is 16 residues long. CDR3 region: CAISESNTSGNYEQYF.

V usage is TRBV5-1 and J usage is TRBJ2-4. Germline CDR1 is SGHRS and CDR2 is YFSETQ. The length of the CDR3 is 16 residues. The CDR3 loop reads CASSVTRGGAKNIQYF.

V gene TRBV5-5 combines with J gene TRBJ1-1; TCRdb gives TRBD1 as the D gene, but with no DNA this cannot be confirmed. This CDR3 contains 15 residues. Germline V gives CDR1 SGHKS, CDR2 YYEKEE (reference sequence). The CDR3 loop is CASSPRGPSVTEAFF.

V gene TRBV28 combines with J gene TRBJ2-2; TCRdb gives TRBD1 as the D gene, but with no DNA this cannot be confirmed. This CDR3 is 17 amino acids long. CDR1 MDHEN and CDR2 SYDVKM come from the germline V gene. The chain's CDR3 is CASSFGPSTGVTGELFF. The full variable domain, with the rest looked up from reference TRBV28 and TRBJ2-2, is DVKVTQSSRYLVKRTGEKVFLECVQDMDHENMFWYRQDPGLGLRLIYFSYDVKMKEKGDIPEGYSVSREKKERFSLILESASTNQTSMYLCASSFGPSTGVTGELFFGEGSRLTVL.

J is TRBJ1-1 and V is TRBV5-5; TCRdb names TRBD1, which stays unverified in the absence of DNA. The CDR3 runs 14 residues. The germline gives CDR1 SGHKS, CDR2 YYEKEE (reference sequence). The CDR3 region is CASSFGDKGAEAFF.

The chain is built from TRBV11-2 and TRBJ2-1; TCRdb names TRBD1, which stays unverified in the absence of DNA. Per germline, CDR1 SGHAT and CDR2 FQNNGV. The CDR3 is 15 residues long. The CDR3 loop is CASSLNSGNYNEQFF.

This chain links TRBV5-8 with TRBJ2-5. From germline, CDR1 is SGHTS and CDR2 YDEGEE. The CDR3 has 12 residues. CDR3 loop: CACRWYQETQYF.

The chain combines TRBV7-8 with TRBJ2-3. The germline V gene encodes CDR1 SGHVS and CDR2 FQNEAQ. This CDR3 region has 15 residues. The CDR3 loop is CASSFRKIGADTQYF.

The chain combines TRBV6-1 with TRBJ1-5. This CDR3 region has 17 residues. In germline, CDR1 is MNHNS, CDR2 SASEGT. This CDR3 reads CASSELEGIYSNQPQHF.

The chain employs TRBV4-1 and TRBJ2-3; the D gene TCRdb calls, TRBD1, cannot be checked with no DNA. The CDR3 is 15 residues long. The V gene's germline CDR1 is MGHRA and CDR2 YSYEKL. The chain's CDR3 is CASSQLGLSVDTQYF.

This sequence joins TRBV11-2 and TRBJ2-5; TCRdb outputs TRBD2, but without DNA this stays unchecked. The germline V gene has CDR1 SGHAT and CDR2 FQNNGV. CDR3 length equals 16 residues. The CDR3: CASSLQAGGPVKTQYF.

CDR3 loop: CASSLVLAGTQYF. The chain links TRBV5-1 to TRBJ2-5; TCRdb outputs TRBD2, but without DNA this stays unchecked. The CDR3 runs 13 residues. Germline CDR1 is SGHRS and CDR2 is YFSETQ.

V gene TRBV7-9 combines with J gene TRBJ1-2; the D call from TCRdb, TRBD1, cannot be confirmed without DNA. Germline V gene lookup returns CDR1 SEHNR and CDR2 FQNEAQ (reference sequence). The CDR3 is 15 residues long. The CDR3 region is CASSLGPGRTYGYTF.

The chain employs TRBV7-8 and TRBJ1-3. CDR1 and CDR2 from the germline V gene are SGHVS and FQNEAQ. CDR3 size: 15 residues. The CDR3: CASSSLRSSGNTIYF.

This chain uses TRBV7-9 with TRBJ2-7. This CDR3 region has 14 residues. Germline CDR1 reads SEHNR; CDR2 reads FQNEAQ (reference sequence). CDR3 amino acids: CASSLELRFYEQYF.

The chain carries TRBV12-3 or TRBV12-4 and TRBJ2-3; with no DNA, the TCRdb D assignment of TRBD2 cannot be verified. The CDR3 runs to 15 residues. Here the CDR3 reads CASSLGLAGADTQYF.